This T cell receptor (beta chain) was retrieved from a study of shared T cell receptors in the human thymus. Sequencing used immunoSEQ multiplex PCR; TCRdb keeps in-frame clones, though not all of them. The table has hundreds of thousands of clones, 80% to 90% seen once. Germline V gene sequence: CDR1 GTSNPN, CDR2 SVGIG (reference sequence). This CDR3 comprises 12 residues. Trimming left V 3 bases short and J 2 bases short, with 7 bases between. These data were also reused for a study on human thymus T cells. That study adds: Donor material was obtained from healthy Finnish infants undergoing corrective surgery for congenital heart defects. Corrective cardiac operations yielded the resected thymus tissue. Blood and thymic repertoires both appeared biased in V and J gene usage. As related research reported, thymic repertoires overlapped highly among unrelated individuals.

The sequence was obtained from a boy under two years old with a congenital heart defect. Material for sequencing was thymocytes. This chain uses TRBV30 with TRBJ2-5; D possibly corresponds to TRBD1 (5 bases). The CDR3 here is CAWSTGQETQYF. The CDR3 DNA reads as TGTGCCTGGAGCACAGGACAAGAGACCCAGTACTTC. Filled out from reference TRBV30 and TRBJ2-5, the complete variable domain reads SQTIHQWPATLVQPVGSPLSLECTVEGTSNPNLYWYRQAAGRGLQLLFYSVGIGQISSEVPQNLSASRPQDRQFILSSKKLLLSDSGFYLCAWSTGQETQYFGPGTRLLVL.